The 22 T cell receptor beta chains given below trace back to one sample, sequenced in a study of neurological immune-mediated disorders (dated by TCRdb to between 2018 and 2021). The library was prepared using 5' RACE. Sequenced on an Illumina HiSeq 2500. TCRdb reran the public reads through fastp at Q25 and MiXCR, keeping productive beta chains. Duplicate CDR3 protein sequences are folded into a single record with the most common DNA and genes. The sample records more than 100,000 distinct CDR3 sequences, 10% to 12% of which are singletons. Approximately 3.1% of the sample is in the top ten clones. This specimen's time point label, interpreted: longitudinal time-point 3. The sequencing sample was made of PBMCs. The receptors come from a female donor with HTLV-1-associated myelopathy (HAM/TSP).

This clonotype was picked up many times. The V gene is TRBV2, the J gene TRBJ2-2, with TRBD1 identical over 7 bases. In germline, CDR1 is SNHLY, CDR2 FYNNEI. V trimming: 7 bases; J trimming: 5 bases; junction bases outside the gene matches: 10. The CDR3 covers 15 residues. CDR3 in amino acids: CASKMTGTDTGELFF. The DNA for the CDR3 is TGTGCCAGCAAGATGACCGGGACAGATACCGGGGAGCTGTTTTTT.

The V gene is TRBV29-1, the J gene TRBJ2-3, with D perhaps matching TRBD2 (5 bases). Germline CDR1 is SQVTM and CDR2 is ANQGSEA. The V and J ends lost 3 bases and 6 bases respectively, with 13 bases between them. The CDR3 covers 13 residues. The CDR3 loop reads CSVDRGIVDTQYF. The CDR3, as DNA: TGCAGCGTTGACCGGGGAATTGTGGATACGCAGTATTTT.

The table lists this clonotype with many counts. V usage is TRBV7-9 and J usage is TRBJ2-1; D remains ambiguous. Trimming removed 1 base at V and 8 bases at J, with 3 bases between. The CDR3 covers 11 residues. Germline assignment: CDR1 SEHNR and CDR2 FQNEAQ (reference sequence). CDR3 sequence reads: CASSLDYEQFF. The CDR3 nucleotides read TGTGCCAGCAGCTTAGATTATGAGCAGTTCTTC.

In regard to this clonotype: With a much larger clone just one base away, this may be a read error. The chain carries TRBV5-1 and TRBJ1-1; D call uncertain. Per the germline V gene, CDR1 is SGHRS and CDR2 is YFSETQ. The CDR3 loop spans 13 amino acids. As DNA, the CDR3 is TGCGCCAACAGCTTGTCAGGTAACACTGAAGCTTTCTTT. Its protein is CANSLSGNTEAFF.

This clonotype was picked up many times. The rearrangement joins TRBV5-1 to TRBJ2-5; D is undetermined. Germline V lookup: CDR1 SGHRS, CDR2 YFSETQ. The germline V and J ends were trimmed by 4 bases and 5 bases, with 18 bases remaining between them. The CDR3 is 15 amino acids. The CDR3 DNA reads TGCGCCAGCAGCGCACTCCCGGGCCCTACGGAGACCCAGTACTTC. Translated, it gives CASSALPGPTETQYF. Drawing the rest from reference TRBV5-1 and TRBJ2-5, the complete variable domain is KAGVTQTPRYLIKTRGQQVTLSCSPISGHRSVSWYQQTPGQGLQFLFEYFSETQRNKGNFPGRFSGRQFSNSRSEMNVSTLELGDSALYLCASSALPGPTETQYFGPGTRLLVL.

The rearrangement uses TRBV5-5 and TRBJ2-7; the match to TRBD1 covers 7 bases. The ends lost 4 bases at V and 5 bases at J; junction bases unmatched: 9. The CDR3 runs 14 residues. Germline loops: CDR1 SGHKS, CDR2 YYEKEE (reference sequence). CDR3 loop: CASSPSTGRDEQYF. The CDR3 nucleotides are TGTGCCAGCAGCCCATCGACAGGGCGGGACGAGCAGTACTTC.

This clonotype was observed many times. This chain connects TRBV12-3 or TRBV12-4 to TRBJ2-7; possible D gene TRBD1, 6 bases. There are 15 residues in the CDR3. V lost 3 bases and J lost 2, with 14 bases in between. Written as DNA, the CDR3 is TGTGCCAGCAGTTTTGGGGGCGGTCCCGCCTACGAGCAGTACTTC. Translation: CASSFGGGPAYEQYF.

This clonotype appeared a few times. CDR3 sequence reads: CAWSHGDGSYEQYF. The CDR3 coding sequence is TGTGCCTGGAGTCACGGGGACGGATCCTACGAGCAGTACTTC. The chain recombines TRBV30 with TRBJ2-7; D tentatively reads TRBD1 or TRBD2 (5 bases each). V gave up 2 bases and J gave up 1 base, with 12 bases separating them. Looked up from germline, CDR1 is GTSNPN and CDR2 is SVGIG (reference sequence). The CDR3 consists of 14 residues.

This clonotype was recorded at least ten times. The chain combines TRBV28 with TRBJ2-4, with D possibly TRBD1 on 6 matching bases. Deletions cut 3 bases from V and 8 bases from J, with 17 bases between. CDR1 and CDR2 (germline): MDHEN, SYDVKM. The CDR3 spans 15 residues. The CDR3 protein is CASSFLTGGQDIQYF. The DNA for the CDR3 is TGTGCCAGCAGTTTCCTGACAGGAGGCCAGGACATTCAGTACTTC.

Ten or more counts support this clonotype. The rearrangement links TRBV5-1 to TRBJ2-3, with a tentative D call TRBD1 (6 bases). V was clipped by 3 bases and J by 2 bases, with 13 bases between them. Germline V CDR1 and CDR2: SGHRS, YFSETQ. The CDR3 is 15 residues long. CDR3 amino acids: CASSSLGGSTDTQYF. As DNA, the CDR3 is TGCGCCAGCAGCTCATTAGGGGGTTCCACAGATACGCAGTATTTT.

In its sample, this clonotype was seen many times. This CDR3 reads CASSLDGTNTEAFF. The CDR3 DNA is TGCGCCAGCAGCTTGGATGGGACGAACACTGAAGCTTTCTTT. The J gene is TRBJ1-1, the V gene TRBV5-1; D may be TRBD1 (5 bases). Trimming pared 0 bases from V and 1 base from J, leaving 7 bases between. Germline lookup yields CDR1 SGHRS and CDR2 YFSETQ. The CDR3 is 14 amino acids.

The CDR3: CASSEGTETQYF. The CDR3 DNA sequence: TGTGCCAGCAGCGAAGGCACAGAGACCCAGTACTTC. This chain uses TRBV6-5 with TRBJ2-5, with D unresolved. The V and J ends lost 6 bases and 4 bases respectively, with 9 bases between them. The length of the CDR3 is 12 residues. Germline V lookup: CDR1 MNHEY, CDR2 SVGAGI.

This clonotype appeared many times. This chain links TRBV20-1 with TRBJ2-5, with 9 bases that match TRBD2. Germline V CDR1 and CDR2: DFQATT, SNEGSKA (reference sequence). The CDR3 totals 15 residues. The V gene end was trimmed by 6 bases and the J gene end by 4 bases; junction bases not matched to a gene: 12. The CDR3 sequence is CSAARNRGLAETQYF. The CDR3 bases are TGCAGTGCCGCCCGTAACCGGGGACTAGCAGAGACCCAGTACTTC.

Many counts were recorded for this clonotype. The V and J genes are TRBV5-1 and TRBJ2-7; D perhaps matches TRBD2 (6 bases). The CDR3 length is 13 residues. Germline values: CDR1 SGHRS, CDR2 YFSETQ. V lost 2 bases and J 7 bases, leaving 13 bases between the germline ends. This CDR3 is CASSLGGGAEQYF. The CDR3 DNA follows: TGCGCCAGCAGCTTAGGCGGAGGGGCAGAGCAGTACTTC.

As concerns this clonotype: A single base separates this from a much larger clone, so it may be a read error. The V gene is TRBV20-1, the J gene TRBJ2-7; D gene uncertain. The germline gives CDR1 DFQATT, CDR2 SNEGSKA (reference sequence). The V gene lost 4 bases and the J gene lost 2 bases, with 9 bases spanning the gap. CDR3 size: 12 residues. The CDR3 DNA sequence: TGCAGTGCTACAAGGCAGGCCTACGAGCAGTACTTC. Translated, it gives CSATRQAYEQYF.

This clonotype showed up many times. In DNA, the CDR3 is TGTGCCAGCAGACTTAGCACAGATACGCAGTATTTT. Its protein is CASRLSTDTQYF. This chain uses TRBV5-4 with TRBJ2-3; D is uncertain. The ends were cut back, 5 bases at V and 0 bases at J, with 4 bases in the middle. Germline V gene lookup returns CDR1 SGHNT and CDR2 YYREEE (reference sequence). The CDR3 sequence is 12 residues long.

This clonotype was counted between two and nine times. This chain connects TRBV12-3 or TRBV12-4 to TRBJ1-5, with TRBD1 identical over 9 bases. V was clipped by 6 bases and J by 2 bases; unmatched bases: 8. The CDR3 has 16 residues. The CDR3 here is CASSSTGGVGNQPQHF. CDR3 nucleotide sequence: TGTGCCAGCAGCTCCACAGGGGGCGTTGGCAATCAGCCCCAGCATTTT.

There are many counts of this clonotype. The chain carries TRBV5-1 and TRBJ1-6; D is perhaps TRBD1 (5 bases). V was cut by 3 bases and J by 9 bases, with 16 bases left in between. The CDR3 extends over 15 amino acids. Germline V gene sequence: CDR1 SGHRS, CDR2 YFSETQ. CDR3 loop: CASSSEQDGGSPLHF. In DNA, the CDR3 is TGCGCCAGCAGCTCAGAACAGGACGGCGGTTCACCCCTCCACTTT.

This clonotype was seen more than once but under ten times. This chain links TRBV5-1 with TRBJ2-3, with TRBD2 matching over 15 bases. With V trimmed by 3 bases and J by 6 bases, 5 bases remained unmatched. CDR1 SGHRS and CDR2 YFSETQ come from the germline V gene. The CDR3 is made up of 16 amino acids. The CDR3 spells CASSWTSGGARDTQYF. CDR3 nucleotides: TGCGCCAGCAGCTGGACTAGCGGGGGGGCCAGGGATACGCAGTATTTT.

V is TRBV7-2 and J is TRBJ1-3; tentatively, D is TRBD1 (5 bases). The CDR3 runs 14 residues. Germline V lookup: CDR1 SGHTA, CDR2 FQGNSA. The V gene lost 6 bases and the J gene lost 4 bases, with 13 bases spanning the gap. CDR3 sequence: CASSQPGRGNTIYF. The CDR3 nucleotides are TGTGCCAGCAGTCAACCAGGGAGAGGAAACACCATATATTTT.

Ten or more counts support this clonotype. This chain connects TRBV6-6 to TRBJ1-1; the D is unclear. The length of the CDR3 is 15 residues. Germline CDR1 is MNHNY and CDR2 is SVGAGI (reference sequence). Between the trimmed V and J ends, which lost 4 bases and 0 bases, there was a span of 12 bases. DNA for the CDR3: TGTGCCAGCAGTTTCCGGAGAAGGGTGAACACTGAAGCTTTCTTT. This codes for CASSFRRRVNTEAFF.

This chain links TRBV29-1 with TRBJ1-2, with D uncertain. The germline V gene has CDR1 SQVTM and CDR2 ANQGSEA. The CDR3 contains 13 residues. Trimming removed 3 bases at V and 4 bases at J, with 12 bases between. CDR3 in amino acids: CSVDGDSGYGYTF. For the CDR3, the DNA is TGCAGCGTTGATGGGGATAGTGGCTATGGCTACACCTTC.